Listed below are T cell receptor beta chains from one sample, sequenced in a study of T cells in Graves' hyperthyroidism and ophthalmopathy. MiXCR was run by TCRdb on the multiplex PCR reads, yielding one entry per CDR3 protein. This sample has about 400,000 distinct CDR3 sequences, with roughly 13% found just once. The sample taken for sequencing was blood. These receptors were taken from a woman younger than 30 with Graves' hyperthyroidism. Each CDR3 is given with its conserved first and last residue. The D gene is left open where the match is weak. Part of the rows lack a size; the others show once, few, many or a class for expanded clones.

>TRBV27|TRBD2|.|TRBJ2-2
CASSELRGRDTGELFF
TGTGCCAGCAGCGAGCTACGGGGGAGGGACACCGGGGAGCTGTTTTTT
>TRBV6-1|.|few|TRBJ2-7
CASSYTDEQYF
TGTGCCAGCAGTTATACCGACGAGCAGTACTTC
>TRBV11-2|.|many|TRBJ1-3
CASSLGGDTIYF
TGTGCCAGCAGCTTAGGAGGGGACACCATATATTTT
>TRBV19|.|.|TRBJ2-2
CASSTGAARAGELFF
TGTGCCAGTAGTACCGGGGCGGCCCGCGCCGGGGAGCTGTTTTTT
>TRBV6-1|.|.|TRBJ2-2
CASSEPRKTGANTGELFF
TGTGCCAGCAGTGAACCCCGAAAAACAGGAGCGAACACCGGGGAGCTGTTTTTT
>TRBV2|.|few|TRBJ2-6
CASNAGANVLTF
TGTGCCAGCAATGCTGGGGCCAACGTCCTGACTTTC
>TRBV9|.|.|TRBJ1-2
CASSANTVTQKDGYTF
TGTGCCAGCAGCGCCAATACCGTCACTCAGAAGGATGGCTACACCTTC
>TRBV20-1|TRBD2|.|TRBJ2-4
CSATGTSGTMTNIQYF
TGCAGTGCGACCGGGACTAGCGGGACCATGACAAACATTCAGTACTTC
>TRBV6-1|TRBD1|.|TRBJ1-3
CASSLGTGMGDTIYF
TGTGCCAGCAGTTTGGGGACAGGGATGGGTGACACCATATATTTT
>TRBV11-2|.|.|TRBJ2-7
CASSLGTGHYEQYF
TGTGCCAGCAGCTTGGGAACAGGACATTACGAGCAGTACTTC
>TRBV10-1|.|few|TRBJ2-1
CASSTFGAGNEQFF
TGCGCCAGCAGTACTTTCGGGGCTGGCAATGAGCAGTTCTTC
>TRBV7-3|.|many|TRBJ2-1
CASSLTSGQGPQFF
TGTGCCAGCAGCTTAACTTCAGGGCAGGGCCCGCAGTTCTTC
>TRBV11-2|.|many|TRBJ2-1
CASSFRQARSYNEQFF
TGTGCCAGCAGCTTCCGGCAGGCCCGCTCCTACAATGAGCAGTTCTTC
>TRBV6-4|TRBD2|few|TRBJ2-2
CASSRASGNTGELFF
TGTGCCAGCAGTCGGGCTAGCGGGAACACCGGGGAGCTGTTTTTT
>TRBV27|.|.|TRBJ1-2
CASSLQGLTDGYTF
TGTGCCAGCAGTCTCCAGGGGCTTACGGATGGCTACACCTTC
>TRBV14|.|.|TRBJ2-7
CASSQEFKGSYEQYF
TGTGCCAGCAGCCAAGAATTTAAGGGTTCCTACGAGCAGTACTTC
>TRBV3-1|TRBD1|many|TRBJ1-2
CASSQVGDRDGYTF
TGTGCCAGCAGCCAAGTGGGGGACAGAGATGGCTACACCTTC
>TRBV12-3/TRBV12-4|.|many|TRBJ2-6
CASSSQGGTASGANVLTF
TGTGCCAGCAGTTCCCAGGGCGGGACAGCCTCTGGGGCCAACGTCCTGACTTTC
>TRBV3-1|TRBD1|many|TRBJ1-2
CASSSAGTGGDYGYTF
TGTGCCAGCAGCTCAGCCGGGACAGGGGGAGACTATGGCTACACCTTC
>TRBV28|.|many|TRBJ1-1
CASINPGLNARGTEAFF
TGTGCCAGCATTAACCCGGGACTCAACGCCAGAGGCACTGAAGCTTTCTTT
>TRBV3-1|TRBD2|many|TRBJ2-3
CASSQGLADYTDTQYF
TGTGCCAGCAGCCAAGGACTAGCGGACTACACAGATACGCAGTATTTT
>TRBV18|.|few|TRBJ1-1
CASSPPARGEAFF
TGTGCCAGCTCACCGCCGGCCAGGGGTGAAGCTTTCTTT
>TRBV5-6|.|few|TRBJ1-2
CASSYSENYGYTF
TGTGCCAGCAGCTACTCAGAGAACTATGGCTACACCTTC
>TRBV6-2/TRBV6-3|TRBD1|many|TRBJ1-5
CASTRTGDHQPQHF
TGTGCCAGCACCCGGACAGGGGACCATCAGCCCCAGCATTTT
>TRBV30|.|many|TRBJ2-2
CAWSVVAGELFF
TGTGCCTGGAGTGTCGTCGCCGGGGAGCTGTTTTTT
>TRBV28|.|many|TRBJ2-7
CASGSRGGLYGQYF
TGTGCCAGCGGTAGTAGAGGGGGACTCTACGGGCAGTACTTC
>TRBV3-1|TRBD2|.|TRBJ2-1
CASGQVPTSGTYNEQFF
TGTGCCAGCGGCCAAGTCCCGACTAGCGGGACCTACAATGAGCAGTTCTTC
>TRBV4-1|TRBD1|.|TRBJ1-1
CASSLTGPLPEAFF
TGCGCCAGCAGCCTGACAGGGCCGTTGCCTGAAGCTTTCTTT
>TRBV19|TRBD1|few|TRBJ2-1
CASSRQGGYNEQFF
TGTGCCAGTAGCAGACAGGGGGGCTACAATGAGCAGTTCTTC
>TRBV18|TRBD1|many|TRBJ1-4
CASSRDRVEKLFF
TGTGCCAGCTCACGCGACAGGGTTGAAAAACTGTTTTTT
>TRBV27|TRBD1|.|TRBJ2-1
CASGPTGGSEQFF
TGTGCCAGCGGGCCCACAGGGGGCTCTGAGCAGTTCTTC
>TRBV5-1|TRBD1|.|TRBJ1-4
CASSPGQTNEKLFF
TGCGCCAGCAGCCCGGGACAGACAAATGAAAAACTGTTTTTT
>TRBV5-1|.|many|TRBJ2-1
CASSLNGDNEQFF
TGCGCCAGCAGCTTGAATGGGGACAATGAGCAGTTCTTC
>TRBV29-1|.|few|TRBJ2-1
CSVDMYNEQFF
TGCAGCGTTGACATGTACAATGAGCAGTTCTTC
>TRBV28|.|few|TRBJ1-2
CASSFAGSNYGYTF
TGTGCCAGCAGTTTTGCAGGGTCGAACTATGGCTACACCTTC
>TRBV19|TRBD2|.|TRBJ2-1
CASSRPGRTRRDEQFF
TGTGCCAGTAGTCGACCCGGGAGGACCCGTAGGGATGAGCAGTTCTTC
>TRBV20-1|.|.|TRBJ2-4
CSARDFGDPKNIQYF
TGCAGTGCTAGAGATTTTGGGGACCCCAAAAACATTCAGTACTTC
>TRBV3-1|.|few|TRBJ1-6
CASSPLERNSPLHF
TGTGCCAGCAGCCCCTTGGAGAGGAATTCACCCCTCCACTTT
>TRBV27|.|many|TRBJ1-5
CASSPTWTWDNQPQHF
TGTGCCAGCAGTCCTACATGGACGTGGGATAATCAGCCCCAGCATTTT
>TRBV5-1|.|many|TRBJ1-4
CASSSSEKLFF
TGCGCCAGCAGCTCGTCGGAAAAACTGTTTTTT
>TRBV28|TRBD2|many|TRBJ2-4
CASSSPSGSSGTGNIQYF
TGTGCCAGCAGTTCTCCTTCAGGTTCTAGCGGGACGGGAAACATTCAGTACTTC
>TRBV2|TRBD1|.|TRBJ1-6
CASSGRDSNSPLHF
TGTGCCAGCAGTGGTAGGGACAGTAATTCACCCCTCCACTTT
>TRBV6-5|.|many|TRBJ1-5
CASSYSRLTDSNQPQHF
TGTGCCAGCAGTTACTCGAGATTGACGGATAGCAATCAGCCCCAGCATTTT
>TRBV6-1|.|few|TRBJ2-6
CASMLGPEANVLTF
TGTGCCAGCATGCTCGGGCCCGAGGCCAACGTCCTGACTTTC
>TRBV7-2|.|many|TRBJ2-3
CASGRYTDTQYF
TGTGCCAGCGGGAGATACACAGATACGCAGTATTTT
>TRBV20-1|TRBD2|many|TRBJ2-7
CSARPSGNSYEQYF
TGCAGTGCTAGGCCTAGCGGAAATTCCTACGAGCAGTACTTC
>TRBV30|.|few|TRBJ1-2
CAWSVIGLRNYGYTF
TGTGCCTGGAGTGTAATCGGGCTGAGAAACTATGGCTACACCTTC
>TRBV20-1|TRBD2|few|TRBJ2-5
CSARDWGASGIKTQYF
TGCAGTGCTAGAGATTGGGGGGCTAGCGGGATTAAGACCCAGTACTTC
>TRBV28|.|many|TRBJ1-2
CASSLAGAYGYTF
TGTGCCAGCAGTTTAGCAGGGGCCTATGGCTACACCTTC
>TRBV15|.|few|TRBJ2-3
CATSRERYTQYF
TGTGCCACCAGCAGAGAACGGTATACGCAGTATTTT
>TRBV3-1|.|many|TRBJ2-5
CASSPPFIQETQYF
TGTGCCAGCAGCCCACCCTTTATCCAAGAGACCCAGTACTTC
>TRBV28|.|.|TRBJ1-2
CASSALTNYGYTF
TGTGCCAGCAGCGCTCTTACTAACTATGGCTACACCTTC